This T cell receptor beta chain is from a study of cytotoxic CD8 clonotypes in ibrutinib-treated CLL. Study-wide context: On average, each sample had some 260,000 productive templates and more than 75,000 productive rearrangements.

Profiling relied on immunoSEQ multiplex PCR, and the TCRdb table lists in-frame clones only, not all of them. The sample shows 250,000 to 350,000 clones, roughly 76% of them seen only once. CDR3 length equals 15 residues. V was shortened by 3 bases and J by 0 bases, with 12 bases between the two germline ends. The germline V gene encodes CDR1 LNHDA and CDR2 SQIVND (reference sequence). The V and J genes are TRBV19 and TRBJ2-7; D may match TRBD1 or TRBD2 (5 bases each). The sample in question was PBMCs, obtained at disease progression, from a patient treated with ibrutinib. This TCR derives from a human donor with chronic lymphocytic leukemia. In DNA, the CDR3 is TGTGCCAGTAGTATTCGGGGCAGGAGCTCCTACGAGCAGTACTTC. Its protein is CASSIRGRSSYEQYF.